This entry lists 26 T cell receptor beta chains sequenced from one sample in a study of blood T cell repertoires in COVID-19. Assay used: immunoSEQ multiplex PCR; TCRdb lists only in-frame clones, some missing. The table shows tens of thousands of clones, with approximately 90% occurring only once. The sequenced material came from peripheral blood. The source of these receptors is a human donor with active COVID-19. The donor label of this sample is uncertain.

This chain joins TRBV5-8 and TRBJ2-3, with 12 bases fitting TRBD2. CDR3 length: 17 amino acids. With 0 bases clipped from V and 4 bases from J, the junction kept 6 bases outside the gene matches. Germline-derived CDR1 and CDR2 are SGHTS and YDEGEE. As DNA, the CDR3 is TGTGCCAGCAGCTTGGTTGAACTAGCGGGAGGCGCAGATACGCAGTATTTT. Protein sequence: CASSLVELAGGADTQYF. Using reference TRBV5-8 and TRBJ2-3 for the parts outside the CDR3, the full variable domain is EAGVTQSPTHLIKTRGQQATLRCSPISGHTSVYWYQQALGLGLQFLLWYDEGEERNRGNFPPRFSGRQFPNYSSELNVNALELEDSALYLCASSLVELAGGADTQYFGPGTRLTVL.

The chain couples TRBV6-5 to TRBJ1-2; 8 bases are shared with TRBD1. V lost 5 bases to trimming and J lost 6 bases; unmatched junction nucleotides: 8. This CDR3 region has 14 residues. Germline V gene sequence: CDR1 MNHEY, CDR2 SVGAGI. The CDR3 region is CASSPWGQVNGYTF. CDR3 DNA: TGTGCCAGCAGTCCCTGGGGACAGGTTAATGGCTACACCTTC.

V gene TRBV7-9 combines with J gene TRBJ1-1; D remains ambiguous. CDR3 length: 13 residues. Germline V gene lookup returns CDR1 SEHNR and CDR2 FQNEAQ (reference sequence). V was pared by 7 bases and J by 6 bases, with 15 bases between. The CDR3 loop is CASTWEGGSEAFF. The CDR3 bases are TGTGCCAGCACCTGGGAGGGTGGATCTGAAGCTTTCTTT.

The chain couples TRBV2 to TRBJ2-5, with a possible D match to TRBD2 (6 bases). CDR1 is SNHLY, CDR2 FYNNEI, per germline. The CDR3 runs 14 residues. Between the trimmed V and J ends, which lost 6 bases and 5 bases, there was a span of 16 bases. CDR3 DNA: TGTGCCAGCAGCACCCAGGGAGGAGCGGAGACCCAGTACTTC. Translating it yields CASSTQGGAETQYF.

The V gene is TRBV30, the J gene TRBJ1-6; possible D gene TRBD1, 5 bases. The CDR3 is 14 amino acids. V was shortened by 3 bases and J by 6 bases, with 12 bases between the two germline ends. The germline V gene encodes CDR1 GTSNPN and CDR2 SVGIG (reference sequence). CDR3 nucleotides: TGTGCCTGGAGAGGGGCAGGGTTTAATTCACCCCTCCACTTT. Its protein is CAWRGAGFNSPLHF. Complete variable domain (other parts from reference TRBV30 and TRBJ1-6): SQTIHQWPATLVQPVGSPLSLECTVEGTSNPNLYWYRQAAGRGLQLLFYSVGIGQISSEVPQNLSASRPQDRQFILSSKKLLLSDSGFYLCAWRGAGFNSPLHFGNGTRLTVT.

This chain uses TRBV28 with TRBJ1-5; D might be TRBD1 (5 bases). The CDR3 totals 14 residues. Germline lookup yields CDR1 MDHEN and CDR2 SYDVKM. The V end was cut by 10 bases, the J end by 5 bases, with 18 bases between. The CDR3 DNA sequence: TGTGCCACGGAGGGGCGGGAGACATATCAGCCCCAGCATTTT. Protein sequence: CATEGRETYQPQHF.

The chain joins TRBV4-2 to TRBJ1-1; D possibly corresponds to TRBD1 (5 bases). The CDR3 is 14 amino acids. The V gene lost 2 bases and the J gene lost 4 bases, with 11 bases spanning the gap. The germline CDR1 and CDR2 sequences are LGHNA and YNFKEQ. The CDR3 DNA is TGTGCCAGCAGCCAAAGGGGCGTGGGCACTGAAGCTTTCTTT. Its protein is CASSQRGVGTEAFF.

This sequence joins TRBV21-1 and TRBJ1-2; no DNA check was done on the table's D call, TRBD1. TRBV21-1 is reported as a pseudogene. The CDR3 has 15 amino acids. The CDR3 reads CASSKAPDRGSGYTF. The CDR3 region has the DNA TGTGCCAGCAGCAAAGCCCCGGACAGGGGTTCTGGCTACACCTTC.

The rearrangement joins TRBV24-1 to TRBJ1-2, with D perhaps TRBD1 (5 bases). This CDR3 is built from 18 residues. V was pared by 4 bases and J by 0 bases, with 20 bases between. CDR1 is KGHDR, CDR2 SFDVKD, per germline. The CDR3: CATSDHRQPWGTNYGYTF. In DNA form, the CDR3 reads TGTGCCACCAGTGACCATAGACAGCCATGGGGAACTAACTATGGCTACACCTTC.

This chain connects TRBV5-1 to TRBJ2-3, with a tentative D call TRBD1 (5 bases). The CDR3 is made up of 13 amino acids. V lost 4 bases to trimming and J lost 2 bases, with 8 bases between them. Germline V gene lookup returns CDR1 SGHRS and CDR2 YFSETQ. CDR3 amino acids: CASSPTATDTQYF. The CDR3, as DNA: TGCGCCAGCAGCCCGACAGCCACAGATACGCAGTATTTT.

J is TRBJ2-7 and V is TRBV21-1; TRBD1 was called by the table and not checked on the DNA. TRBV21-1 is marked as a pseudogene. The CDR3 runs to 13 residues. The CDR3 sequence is CASSSGQGYEQYF. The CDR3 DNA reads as TGTGCCAGCAGCTCCGGACAGGGGTACGAGCAGTACTTC.

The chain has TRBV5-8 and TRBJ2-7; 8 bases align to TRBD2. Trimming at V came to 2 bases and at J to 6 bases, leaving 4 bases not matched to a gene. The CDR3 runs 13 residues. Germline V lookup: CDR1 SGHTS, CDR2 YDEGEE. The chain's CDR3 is CASSFLGGGEQYF. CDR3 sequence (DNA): TGTGCCAGCAGCTTCCTCGGGGGGGGCGAGCAGTACTTC.

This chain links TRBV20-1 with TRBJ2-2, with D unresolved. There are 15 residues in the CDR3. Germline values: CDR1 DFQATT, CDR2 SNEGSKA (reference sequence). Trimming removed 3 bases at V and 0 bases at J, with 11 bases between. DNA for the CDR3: TGCAGTGCTAGTTTGGCGGAAACGAACACCGGGGAGCTGTTTTTT. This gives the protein CSASLAETNTGELFF.

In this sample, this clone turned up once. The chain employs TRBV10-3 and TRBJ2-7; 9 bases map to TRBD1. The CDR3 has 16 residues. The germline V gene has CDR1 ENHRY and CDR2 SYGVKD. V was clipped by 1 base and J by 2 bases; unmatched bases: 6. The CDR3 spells CAISEWSGTGPYEQYF. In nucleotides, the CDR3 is TGTGCCATCAGTGAGTGGAGTGGGACAGGGCCCTACGAGCAGTACTTC.

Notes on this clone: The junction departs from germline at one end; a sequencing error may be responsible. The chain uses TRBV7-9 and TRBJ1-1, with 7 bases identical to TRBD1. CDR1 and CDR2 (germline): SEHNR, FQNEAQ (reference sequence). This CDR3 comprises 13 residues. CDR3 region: CASSGPGQPSWAF. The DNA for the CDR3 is TGTGCCAGCAGCGGACCGGGACAGCCTTCTTGGGCCTTT.

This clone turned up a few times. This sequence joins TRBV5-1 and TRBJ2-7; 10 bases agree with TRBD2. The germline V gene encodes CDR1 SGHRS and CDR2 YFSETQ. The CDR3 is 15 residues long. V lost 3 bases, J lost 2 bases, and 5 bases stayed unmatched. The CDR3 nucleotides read TGCGCCAGCAGCTCCCTAGCGGGAGTTCCCTACGAGCAGTACTTC. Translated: CASSSLAGVPYEQYF.

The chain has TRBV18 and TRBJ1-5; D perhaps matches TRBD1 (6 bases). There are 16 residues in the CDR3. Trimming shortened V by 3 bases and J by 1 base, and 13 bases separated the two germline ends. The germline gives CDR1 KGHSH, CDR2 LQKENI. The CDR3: CASSPPGVGSNQPQHF. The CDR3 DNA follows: TGTGCCAGCTCACCCCCAGGGGTTGGAAGCAATCAGCCCCAGCATTTT.

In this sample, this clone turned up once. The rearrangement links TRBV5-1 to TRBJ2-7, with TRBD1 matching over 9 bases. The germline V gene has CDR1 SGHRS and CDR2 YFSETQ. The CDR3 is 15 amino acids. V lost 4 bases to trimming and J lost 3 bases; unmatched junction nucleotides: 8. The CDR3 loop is CASSPGQGGVYEQYF. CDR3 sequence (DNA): TGCGCCAGCAGCCCGGGACAGGGAGGAGTCTACGAGCAGTACTTC.

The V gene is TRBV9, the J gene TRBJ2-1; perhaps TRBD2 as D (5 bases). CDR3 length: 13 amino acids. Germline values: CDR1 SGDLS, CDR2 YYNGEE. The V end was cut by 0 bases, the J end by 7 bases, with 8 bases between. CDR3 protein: CASSVGSGNEQFF. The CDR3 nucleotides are TGTGCCAGCAGCGTAGGGTCGGGGAATGAGCAGTTCTTC.

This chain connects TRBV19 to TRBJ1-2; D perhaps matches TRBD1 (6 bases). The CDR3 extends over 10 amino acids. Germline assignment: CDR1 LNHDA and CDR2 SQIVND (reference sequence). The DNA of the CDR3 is TGTGCGGCAGGGGACTATGGCTACACCTTC. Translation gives CAAGDYGYTF. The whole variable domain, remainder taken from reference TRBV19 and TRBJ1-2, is DGGITQSPKYLFRKEGQNVTLSCEQNLNHDAMYWYRQDPGQGLRLIYYSQIVNDFQKGDIAEGYSVSREKKESFPLTVTSAQKNPTAFYLCAAGDYGYTFGSGTRLTVV.

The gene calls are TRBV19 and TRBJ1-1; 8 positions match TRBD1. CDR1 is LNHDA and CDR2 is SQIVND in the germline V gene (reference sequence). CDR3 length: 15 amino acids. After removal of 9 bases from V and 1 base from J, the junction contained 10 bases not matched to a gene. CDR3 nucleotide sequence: TGTGCCAGCCGAGACAGGGGCCCTAAGAACACTGAAGCTTTCTTT. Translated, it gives CASRDRGPKNTEAFF.

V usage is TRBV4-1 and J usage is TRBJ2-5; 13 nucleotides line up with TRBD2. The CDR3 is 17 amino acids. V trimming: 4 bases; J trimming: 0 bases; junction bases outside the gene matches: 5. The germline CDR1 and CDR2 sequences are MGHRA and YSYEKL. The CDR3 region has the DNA TGCGCCAGCAGCCCCGGGACTAGCGGGGCGTACCAAGAGACCCAGTACTTC. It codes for CASSPGTSGAYQETQYF.

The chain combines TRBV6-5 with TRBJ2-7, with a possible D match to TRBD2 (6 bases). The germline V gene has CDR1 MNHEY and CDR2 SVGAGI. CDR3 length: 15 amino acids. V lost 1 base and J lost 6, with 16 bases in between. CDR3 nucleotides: TGTGCCAGCAGTTACTACGGGGGAGACCCTGGCGAGCAGTACTTC. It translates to CASSYYGGDPGEQYF.

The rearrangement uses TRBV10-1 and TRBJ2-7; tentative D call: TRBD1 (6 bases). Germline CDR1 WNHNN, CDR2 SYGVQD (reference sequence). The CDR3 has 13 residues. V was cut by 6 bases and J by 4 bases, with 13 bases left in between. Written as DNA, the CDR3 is TGCGCCAGCAGCCTCGACAGGACGTACGAGCAGTACTTC. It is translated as CASSLDRTYEQYF.

DNA for the CDR3: TGTGCCAGCAGCCGACTAGCGTTCTACGAGCAGTACTTC. It codes for CASSRLAFYEQYF. This chain uses TRBV3-1 (or the pseudogene TRBV3-2) with TRBJ2-7, with 8 bases aligning to TRBD2. The J segment lost 3 bases and the V segment lost 4 bases, leaving 2 bases of the junction unmatched. Germline V gene sequence: CDR1 LGHDT, CDR2 YNNKEL (reference sequence). The CDR3 is made up of 13 amino acids.

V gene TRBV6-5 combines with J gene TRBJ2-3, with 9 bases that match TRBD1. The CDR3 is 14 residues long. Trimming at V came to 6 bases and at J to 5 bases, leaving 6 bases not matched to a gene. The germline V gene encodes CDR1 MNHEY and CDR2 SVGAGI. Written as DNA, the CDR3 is TGTGCCAGCAGCTGGGGGACAGGGATAGATACGCAGTATTTT. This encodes CASSWGTGIDTQYF.